This TCR beta chain was sequenced for a study of immune cell composition in non-small cell lung cancer. Study conclusions and caveats: Tumour-associated clones >0.5% occurred in 25% to 35% of adenocarcinomas, 75% of squamous. Tumour-reactive clones were not shown to match dominant in vivo tumour clones.

Normal lung sampling was at least 3 cm from the tumour, as distant as possible. This CDR3 comprises 14 residues. Germline CDR1 reads ENHRY; CDR2 reads SYGVKD. Libraries were prepared by immunoSEQ multiplex PCR; TCRdb keeps only in-frame clonotypes and omits some of them. The data show more than 950 clones, 82% seen once. Regarding this clone: Its antigen remains unidentified.

The source is a human donor with non-small cell lung cancer. The V call is TRBV10-3, the J call TRBJ2-5; 7 nucleotides match TRBD1. The closer fit of TRBJ2-7 to the DNA end suggests the J call may be wrong. Sequencing used non-adjacent lung tissue. CDR3 nucleotides: TGTGCCATCAGCAGGGGACAGAACTCCTACGAGCAGTACTTC. It specifies CAISRGQNSYEQYF.